This note documents a single T cell receptor (beta chain) sequence. Its antigen is unknown. Authors of the study amplified TCR beta CDR3 regions from RNA transcripts. First-round RT-PCR with HTBI primers amplified the TCR CDR3 region. TCRdb re-called the multiplex PCR reads with MiXCR, one entry per CDR3 protein. The sample lists hundreds of thousands of distinct CDR3 sequences, around 15% occurring once. Pregnant or lactating patients were excluded, as were those with uncontrolled infection or other autoimmune disease. Clinical symptoms, serum thyroxine and TRAb, thyroid ultrasound and orbital computed tomography were used for the diagnoses. CDR1 SGHRS and CDR2 YFSETQ come from the germline V gene. V was trimmed by 2 bases and J by 7 bases, leaving 9 bases between them. The CDR3 sequence is 13 residues long. This entry belongs to a study of T cells in Graves' hyperthyroidism and ophthalmopathy. In the study overall: Peripheral blood was acquired at first diagnosis, ahead of any therapy whatsoever.

Study results and limitations: The model predicted ophthalmopathy a median roughly six months before onset.

The origin of this receptor is a woman between 40 and 55 years old with Graves' ophthalmopathy. The chain links TRBV5-1 to TRBJ2-2; a weak D match, TRBD1 (5 bases). Input material: blood. CDR3 region: CASSFQGNGELFF. The CDR3 DNA sequence: TGCGCCAGCAGCTTTCAGGGAAACGGGGAGCTGTTTTTT.